The clone carrying this T cell receptor (beta chain) has just one count. These data come from a study of T cells in narcolepsy. Method: immunoSEQ multiplex PCR; TCRdb's copy keeps in-frame clones and lacks some. The repertoire has about 20,000 clones, under 85% of them found once; the top ten carry around 1.6%. Germline V gene data show CDR1 as SQVTM and CDR2 as ANQGSEA. Deletions cut 3 bases from V and 3 bases from J, with 20 bases between. This CDR3 contains 16 residues. V and J are TRBV29-1 and TRBJ2-5; possibly TRBD1 for D (5 bases). This TCR was sampled from a human donor in good health. The specimen was memory (CD45RA-) CD4+ T cells from blood. DNA of the CDR3: TGCAGCGTTGATCGGTTCGGGCAGGGCGATAAAGAGACCCAGTACTTC. Residues: CSVDRFGQGDKETQYF.